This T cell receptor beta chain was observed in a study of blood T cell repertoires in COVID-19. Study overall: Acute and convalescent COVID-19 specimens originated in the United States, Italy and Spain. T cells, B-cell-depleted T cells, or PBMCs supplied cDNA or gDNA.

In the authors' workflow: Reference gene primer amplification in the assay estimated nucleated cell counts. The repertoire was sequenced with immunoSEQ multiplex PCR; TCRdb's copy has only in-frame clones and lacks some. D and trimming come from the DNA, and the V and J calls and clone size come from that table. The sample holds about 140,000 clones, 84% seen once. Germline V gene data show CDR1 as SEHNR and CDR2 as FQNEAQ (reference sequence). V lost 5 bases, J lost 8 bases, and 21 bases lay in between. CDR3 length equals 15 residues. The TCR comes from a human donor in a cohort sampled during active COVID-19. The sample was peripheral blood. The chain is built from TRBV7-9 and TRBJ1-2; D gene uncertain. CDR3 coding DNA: TGTGCCAGCAGCCGAGAGTCGGCGGGCTCTAACGGCTACACCTTC. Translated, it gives CASSRESAGSNGYTF.